The 18 T cell receptor beta chains below come from one sample, sequenced in a study of identical twins. TCRdb reanalysed the 5' RACE reads using MiXCR and keeps one entry per CDR3 protein. This table has approximately 220,000 distinct CDR3 sequences, approximately 7.9% appearing once. These same data were also listed under a study on yellow fever vaccine responses in identical twins.

Specimen: CD8+ T cells sorted from blood. The receptor set was obtained from a woman in her late teens or twenties in good health.

This clonotype has more than one count but fewer than ten. CDR3 sequence reads: CASSQGGTWSYNEQFF. DNA for the CDR3: TGTGCCAGCAGTCAGGGGGGGACTTGGTCCTACAATGAGCAGTTCTTC. The chain carries TRBV14 and TRBJ2-1; the D gene could be TRBD1 or TRBD2 (7 bases each). Germline-derived CDR1 and CDR2 are SGHDN and FVKESK. CDR3 length equals 16 residues. The V end was cut by 6 bases, the J end by 1 base, with 16 bases between.

This clonotype has just a few counts. The gene calls are TRBV10-3 and TRBJ2-3; 13 bases are shared with TRBD2. Germline CDR1 is ENHRY and CDR2 is SYGVKD. The J segment lost 9 bases and the V segment lost 7 bases, leaving 19 bases of the junction unmatched. CDR3 length: 18 residues. CDR3 residues: CAIIRTSGGAPDQSTQYF. For the CDR3, the DNA is TGTGCCATCATCAGGACTAGCGGGGGAGCCCCGGACCAGTCGACGCAGTATTTT.

This clonotype has just a few counts. The rearrangement joins TRBV6-1 to TRBJ2-1, with TRBD2 matching 10 bases. J gave up 6 bases and V 6 bases, and 11 bases lay outside the gene matches. Germline V gives CDR1 MNHNS, CDR2 SASEGT. There are 16 residues in the CDR3. CDR3 residues: CASSLTSGRYGNEQFF. In DNA, the CDR3 is TGTGCCAGCAGCCTGACTAGCGGGCGGTATGGCAATGAGCAGTTCTTC.

The V and J genes are TRBV18 and TRBJ2-7, with no clear D. Germline V CDR1 and CDR2: KGHSH, LQKENI. Deletions cut 0 bases from V and 5 bases from J, with 8 bases between. CDR3 length equals 13 residues. CDR3 loop: CASSPPHFHEQYF. CDR3 DNA: TGTGCCAGCTCACCACCGCATTTCCACGAGCAGTACTTC.

This clonotype appeared a few times. The chain employs TRBV27 and TRBJ2-5; either TRBD1 or TRBD2 may supply D (6 bases each). The V gene's germline CDR1 is MNHEY and CDR2 SMNVEV (reference sequence). The germline V and J ends were trimmed by 0 bases and 4 bases, with 15 bases remaining between them. The CDR3 length is 16 residues. Here the CDR3 reads CASSLSWGAEGETQYF. CDR3 DNA: TGTGCCAGCAGTTTATCCTGGGGGGCCGAGGGAGAGACCCAGTACTTC.

This clonotype turned up a few times. The CDR3 nucleotides read TGCGCCAGCAGCGCGGCGGGAGGCATACGACGAGATACGCAGTATTTT. It yields the protein CASSAAGGIRRDTQYF. The rearrangement links TRBV4-1 to TRBJ2-3; 8 positions match TRBD2. Germline V lookup: CDR1 MGHRA, CDR2 YSYEKL. This CDR3 is built from 16 residues. Unmatched junction bases numbered 12, after V lost 5 bases and J lost 5 bases.

This clonotype came up many times. The chain joins TRBV4-1 to TRBJ2-4; D is unresolved. V lost 0 bases and J lost 8, with 8 bases in between. Germline V gene lookup returns CDR1 MGHRA and CDR2 YSYEKL. CDR3 length: 13 amino acids. The CDR3: CASSQDLDDIQYF. In nucleotides, the CDR3 is TGCGCCAGCAGCCAAGATCTTGATGACATTCAGTACTTC.

This chain joins TRBV11-2 and TRBJ2-7, with TRBD1 as a possible D gene (5 bases). Germline lookup yields CDR1 SGHAT and CDR2 FQNNGV. This CDR3 spans 12 amino acids. Between the trimmed V and J ends, which lost 11 bases and 2 bases, there was a span of 13 bases. CDR3 nucleotide sequence: TGTGCCTCCCGCTTAGGGGCCTACGAGCAGTACTTC. Residues: CASRLGAYEQYF.

The sample holds many counts of this clonotype. This sequence joins TRBV7-9 and TRBJ2-5; 7 nucleotides align to TRBD1. The CDR3 totals 14 residues. The V gene's germline CDR1 is SEHNR and CDR2 FQNEAQ (reference sequence). V lost 5 bases and J lost 0; bases outside the gene matches: 3. CDR3 loop: CASSPGQYQETQYF. In DNA form, the CDR3 reads TGTGCCAGCAGCCCGGGACAGTACCAAGAGACCCAGTACTTC.

This clonotype was found many times. The CDR3 sequence: CASSYSASSHEQFF. CDR3 nucleotide sequence: TGTGCCAGCAGTTACTCGGCTAGCAGCCATGAGCAGTTCTTC. The chain links TRBV6-2 or TRBV6-3 to TRBJ2-1; D is possibly TRBD2 (5 bases). V was shortened by 0 bases and J by 8 bases, with 11 bases between the two germline ends. The CDR3 is made up of 14 amino acids. Germline values: CDR1 MNHEY, CDR2 SVGEGT.

Ten or more counts support this clonotype. The chain carries TRBV7-2 and TRBJ2-3, with D perhaps matching TRBD1 or TRBD2 (5 bases each). The CDR3 is 16 amino acids. Trimming removed 5 bases from V and 5 bases from J, with 20 bases in between. Germline V gene sequence: CDR1 SGHTA, CDR2 FQGNSA. In DNA form, the CDR3 reads TGTGCCAGCAGCCCATTGGGGGTGCGGTTGATAGATACGCAGTATTTT. Protein: CASSPLGVRLIDTQYF. The full variable domain, its missing parts supplied by reference TRBV7-2 and TRBJ2-3, is GAGVSQSPSNKVTEKGKDVELRCDPISGHTALYWYRQSLGQGLEFLIYFQGNSAPDKSGLPSDRFSAERTGGSVSTLTIQRTQQEDSAVYLCASSPLGVRLIDTQYFGPGTRLTVL.

This chain links TRBV28 with TRBJ2-3; D may be TRBD2 (6 bases). CDR1 and CDR2 (germline): MDHEN, SYDVKM. This CDR3 region has 15 residues. V gave up 6 bases and J gave up 0 bases, with 13 bases separating them. As DNA, the CDR3 is TGTGCCAGCAGATACGGGACTCCCAGCACAGATACGCAGTATTTT. Amino acids: CASRYGTPSTDTQYF.

This clonotype was recorded at least ten times. The chain has TRBV20-1 and TRBJ1-4; D perhaps matches TRBD1 (5 bases). The CDR3 length is 14 residues. Germline lookup yields CDR1 DFQATT and CDR2 SNEGSKA (reference sequence). V lost 7 bases and J 7 bases, leaving 19 bases between the germline ends. The CDR3 DNA sequence: TGCAGTGTAGCCCGGGGGACGTCTTCTGAAAAACTGTTTTTT. The encoded protein is CSVARGTSSEKLFF.

This clonotype was observed a handful of times. This chain links TRBV14 with TRBJ2-1; TRBD2 matches at 8 bases. After removal of 0 bases from V and 10 bases from J, the junction contained 11 bases not matched to a gene. CDR3 length: 16 amino acids. Germline V lookup: CDR1 SGHDN, CDR2 FVKESK. CDR3 amino acids: CASSQEGVLAAREQFF. Here the CDR3 DNA reads TGTGCCAGCAGCCAAGAAGGCGTACTAGCGGCCCGGGAGCAGTTCTTC.

This clonotype occurred a few times. V usage is TRBV27 and J usage is TRBJ2-7; D perhaps matches TRBD1 (5 bases). CDR3 length: 14 residues. Germline lookup yields CDR1 MNHEY and CDR2 SMNVEV (reference sequence). V lost 0 bases and J lost 5, with 11 bases in between. CDR3 sequence: CASSLSVGHNEQYV. CDR3 bases: TGTGCCAGCAGTTTATCAGTGGGGCACAACGAGCAGTACGTC.

Many counts were recorded for this clonotype. The rearrangement joins TRBV6-4 to TRBJ2-1; D unresolved. This CDR3 contains 13 residues. The V and J ends lost 3 bases and 8 bases respectively, with 11 bases between them. CDR1 and CDR2 from the germline V gene are MRHNA and SNTAGT. In DNA, the CDR3 is TGTGCCAGCAGTGATACGGGTAGGGATGAGCAGTTCTTC. Its protein product is CASSDTGRDEQFF.

In its sample, this clonotype was seen a few times. The chain couples TRBV28 to TRBJ2-3; 8 nucleotides align to TRBD2. Looked up from germline, CDR1 is MDHEN and CDR2 is SYDVKM. The CDR3 is 15 residues long. The V and J ends lost 3 bases and 4 bases, in that order; junction bases with no gene match: 6. The DNA of the CDR3 is TGTGCCAGCAGTTTGTCGGGGGGGAGGGCAGATACGCAGTATTTT. Its translation: CASSLSGGRADTQYF.

This clonotype was found a few times. The chain carries TRBV28 and TRBJ2-3; D might be TRBD2 (6 bases). The germline V gene has CDR1 MDHEN and CDR2 SYDVKM. V lost 3 bases to trimming and J lost 4 bases, with 11 bases between them. The CDR3 contains 14 residues. This CDR3 reads CASSLGRMADTQYF. The CDR3 DNA follows: TGTGCCAGCAGTTTGGGGAGGATGGCAGATACGCAGTATTTT.